The 31 T cell receptor beta chains listed next were all sequenced from one sample in a study of shared clonotypes between healthy human individuals. Generated by immunoSEQ multiplex PCR, the TCRdb table keeps only in-frame clones and is missing some. The profile shows 2 million to 2.5 million clones, 85% to 95% of them singletons. The sample comprised naive CD4+ T cells from PBMCs. Subset meaning: CD45RA+ positively selected. The receptor source for this set is a man between 18 and 35 years old in good health. Some clones in this sample may be carry-over from other donors' samples.

The chain links TRBV7-2 to TRBJ1-2; the match to TRBD1 covers 9 bases. CDR1 and CDR2 from the germline V gene are SGHTA and FQGNSA. The CDR3 covers 15 residues. V trimming: 0 bases; J trimming: 8 bases; junction bases outside the gene matches: 7. DNA of the CDR3: TGTGCCAGCAGCTTAGCGGGGGGACAGGGACGGGGCTACACCTTC. This encodes CASSLAGGQGRGYTF.

The chain carries TRBV11-2 and TRBJ1-1; D is unclear. Germline CDR1 SGHAT, CDR2 FQNNGV. V was cut by 5 bases and J by 0 bases, with 13 bases left in between. This CDR3 spans 15 amino acids. CDR3 coding DNA: TGTGCCAGCAGCCTCAACGGACGGATGAACACTGAAGCTTTCTTT. This codes for CASSLNGRMNTEAFF.

This rearrangement joins TRBV7-3 to TRBJ2-1; 7 bases match TRBD2. In germline, CDR1 is SGHTA, CDR2 FQGTGA. V dropped 5 bases and J dropped 9; count of bases not matched to a gene: 10. CDR3 size: 14 residues. This chain's CDR3 is CASSLGGSFGEQFF. CDR3 DNA: TGTGCCAGCAGCCTCGGCGGGAGCTTCGGTGAGCAGTTCTTC.

The CDR3 loop reads CSASRLAGVGGELFF. For the CDR3, the DNA is TGCAGCGCCTCCAGACTAGCGGGAGTTGGCGGGGAGCTGTTTTTT. The V gene is TRBV29-1, the J gene TRBJ2-2, with 12 positions matching TRBD2. Trimming at V came to 7 bases and at J to 7 bases, leaving 10 bases not matched to a gene. Germline CDR1 and CDR2: SQVTM and ANQGSEA. This CDR3 region has 15 residues.

V and J are TRBV11-2 and TRBJ2-7, with TRBD1 matching over 8 bases. This CDR3 comprises 18 residues. J was trimmed by 1 base and V by 2 bases; bases with no gene match: 13. Per the germline V gene, CDR1 is SGHAT and CDR2 is FQNNGV. The CDR3 nucleotides are TGTGCCAGCAGCTTATTCGGGGTTTCAGGGGACAGGTCCTACGAGCAGTACTTC. Translated: CASSLFGVSGDRSYEQYF.

The gene calls are TRBV7-9 and TRBJ1-2; tentative D call: TRBD1 (6 bases). The CDR3 consists of 14 residues. Germline-derived CDR1 and CDR2 are SEHNR and FQNEAQ (reference sequence). Trimming removed 5 bases from V and 8 bases from J, with 18 bases in between. CDR3 sequence reads: CASSPDIGGGGYTF. CDR3 DNA: TGTGCCAGCAGCCCCGATATAGGGGGAGGAGGCTACACCTTC.

The chain combines TRBV18 with TRBJ1-5, with D possibly TRBD1 on 6 matching bases. The V gene's germline CDR1 is KGHSH and CDR2 LQKENI. The CDR3 is 16 amino acids. V lost 3 bases to trimming and J lost 5 bases, with 17 bases between them. In nucleotides, the CDR3 is TGTGCCAGCTCACCGGTTGCGTCACAGGGAGATCAGCCCCAGCATTTT. The encoded protein is CASSPVASQGDQPQHF.

The rearrangement joins TRBV7-2 to TRBJ2-5; 7 bases are shared with TRBD2. CDR3 length: 17 amino acids. Germline CDR1 reads SGHTA; CDR2 reads FQGNSA. Losses at the gene ends were 0 bases for V and 2 bases for J; bases not matched to a gene: 9. The CDR3 sequence: CASSLAALAELQETQYF. The DNA for the CDR3 is TGTGCCAGCAGCTTAGCGGCGCTAGCGGAACTACAAGAGACCCAGTACTTC.

V gene TRBV7-2 combines with J gene TRBJ1-6; D is uncertain. V lost 0 bases to trimming and J lost 11 bases, with 11 bases between them. CDR1 is SGHTA, CDR2 FQGNSA, per germline. The CDR3 has 14 amino acids. The CDR3 region has the DNA TGTGCCAGCAGCTTAGCAGGGCTTTATCCACCCCTCCACTTT. Protein product: CASSLAGLYPPLHF. Full variable domain (remainder filled in from reference TRBV7-2 and TRBJ1-6): GAGVSQSPSNKVTEKGKDVELRCDPISGHTALYWYRQSLGQGLEFLIYFQGNSAPDKSGLPSDRFSAERTGGSVSTLTIQRTQQEDSAVYLCASSLAGLYPPLHFGNGTRLTVT.

This clone has just one count. The genes are TRBV7-2 and TRBJ2-3; D gene unclear. The CDR3 runs 14 residues. The germline V gene has CDR1 SGHTA and CDR2 FQGNSA. The V gene lost 2 bases and the J gene lost 0 bases, with 6 bases spanning the gap. The CDR3 loop reads CASSLYPSTDTQYF. CDR3 DNA sequence: TGTGCCAGCAGCTTATACCCTAGCACAGATACGCAGTATTTT. Together with reference TRBV7-2 and TRBJ2-3, the CDR3 gives the full variable domain: GAGVSQSPSNKVTEKGKDVELRCDPISGHTALYWYRQSLGQGLEFLIYFQGNSAPDKSGLPSDRFSAERTGGSVSTLTIQRTQQEDSAVYLCASSLYPSTDTQYFGPGTRLTVL.

This clone was counted a single time. This chain links TRBV27 with TRBJ1-2, with a tentative D call TRBD1 (5 bases). The CDR3 is made up of 14 amino acids. CDR1 and CDR2 (germline): MNHEY, SMNVEV (reference sequence). The V end lost 3 bases, the J end lost 8 bases, and 16 bases lay between the germline ends. DNA for the CDR3: TGTGCCAGCAGTTTGTGGGGACGCCAAGACGGCTACACCTTC. It translates to CASSLWGRQDGYTF.

The chain employs TRBV5-4 and TRBJ2-3; D might be TRBD1 (5 bases). The CDR3 contains 13 residues. V lost 3 bases to trimming and J lost 4 bases, with 9 bases between them. CDR1 and CDR2 from the germline V gene are SGHNT and YYREEE (reference sequence). As DNA, the CDR3 is TGTGCCAGCAGCTACCAGGGCCCAGATACGCAGTATTTT. This codes for CASSYQGPDTQYF.

V gene TRBV28 combines with J gene TRBJ2-7; TRBD1 agrees at 7 bases. Germline values: CDR1 MDHEN, CDR2 SYDVKM. This CDR3 region has 14 residues. The junction had 10 bases not matched to a gene; V was cut back by 8 bases and J by 3 bases. CDR3 in DNA: TGTGCCAGCCGGGGACAGAACCTATACTACGAGCAGTACTTC. It is translated as CASRGQNLYYEQYF.

The chain has TRBV7-2 and TRBJ2-7; TRBD1 aligns across 9 bases. CDR1 is SGHTA, CDR2 FQGNSA, per germline. With 5 bases clipped from V and 7 bases from J, the junction kept 9 bases outside the gene matches. CDR3 length: 14 amino acids. CDR3 region: CASSAAGTGREQYF. The CDR3 bases are TGTGCCAGCAGCGCGGCCGGGACAGGGCGTGAGCAGTACTTC.

The genes are TRBV5-4 and TRBJ1-2; possible D gene TRBD1, 5 bases. Trimming removed 5 bases at V and 3 bases at J, with 20 bases between. The CDR3 extends over 16 amino acids. Per the germline V gene, CDR1 is SGHNT and CDR2 is YYREEE (reference sequence). CDR3 loop: CASRNLMRGLDYGYTF. The CDR3 DNA reads as TGTGCCAGCAGAAATCTTATGAGGGGCCTGGACTATGGCTACACCTTC.

As concerns this clone: Other DNA sequences in this sample translate to the same CDR3. This chain links TRBV5-1 with TRBJ2-7; 11 nucleotides match TRBD2. The CDR3 extends over 15 amino acids. The V segment lost 2 bases and the J segment 3 bases; nucleotides outside the gene matches: 4. CDR1 SGHRS and CDR2 YFSETQ come from the germline V gene. The CDR3 DNA reads as TGCGCCAGCAGCTTTGGACTAGCGGGTAACTACGAGCAGTACTTC. Encoded protein: CASSFGLAGNYEQYF. Complete variable domain (other parts from reference TRBV5-1 and TRBJ2-7): KAGVTQTPRYLIKTRGQQVTLSCSPISGHRSVSWYQQTPGQGLQFLFEYFSETQRNKGNFPGRFSGRQFSNSRSEMNVSTLELGDSALYLCASSFGLAGNYEQYFGPGTRLTVT.

This rearrangement joins TRBV5-1 to TRBJ2-2; the D gene is possibly TRBD2 (7 bases). The germline V gene encodes CDR1 SGHRS and CDR2 YFSETQ. This CDR3 contains 17 residues. The germline V and J ends were trimmed by 4 bases and 4 bases, with 20 bases remaining between them. In DNA form, the CDR3 reads TGCGCCAGCAGCACAGGACAGAGCGGGACCGCCACCGGGGAGCTGTTTTTT. It specifies CASSTGQSGTATGELFF.

The chain has TRBV6-1 and TRBJ1-4, with a possible D match to TRBD1 (5 bases). Germline CDR1 MNHNS, CDR2 SASEGT. The V and J ends lost 5 bases and 2 bases respectively, with 9 bases between them. The length of the CDR3 is 14 residues. The CDR3 is CASSLQETNEKLFF. CDR3 sequence (DNA): TGTGCCAGCAGTCTACAGGAGACTAATGAAAAACTGTTTTTT.

V and J are TRBV6-5 and TRBJ1-2, with 7 bases fitting TRBD1. Germline V gives CDR1 MNHEY, CDR2 SVGAGI. The CDR3 totals 14 residues. The trim removed 6 bases at V and 4 bases at J, leaving 8 bases unmatched. The CDR3 is CASRSDRVPYGYTF. The DNA for the CDR3 is TGTGCCAGCAGAAGCGACAGGGTTCCCTATGGCTACACCTTC.

This chain uses TRBV28 with TRBJ1-1; D is undetermined. V was shortened by 5 bases and J by 1 base, with 20 bases between the two germline ends. CDR1 is MDHEN and CDR2 is SYDVKM in the germline V gene. The CDR3 loop spans 17 amino acids. CDR3 nucleotide sequence: TGTGCCAGCAGTCCCGCCCCTTACGGCCGAACGAACACTGAAGCTTTCTTT. It translates to CASSPAPYGRTNTEAFF.

This clone was seen a handful of times. This chain connects TRBV7-9 to TRBJ1-2; D is ambiguous. Trimming cost V 6 bases and J 4 bases, with 12 bases left between them. The CDR3 loop spans 13 amino acids. Germline values: CDR1 SEHNR, CDR2 FQNEAQ (reference sequence). CDR3 loop: CASRPVLFYGYTF. CDR3 bases: TGTGCCAGCAGACCCGTCCTGTTCTATGGCTACACCTTC.

The CDR3 DNA reads as TGTGCCAGCAGCAAATTAGGTCTTAGTTCGGAGCGGGGATACACCGGGGAGCTGTTTTTT. Translation gives CASSKLGLSSERGYTGELFF. V gene TRBV21-1 combines with J gene TRBJ2-2; TRBD2, the table's D call, lacks a check against the DNA. TRBV21-1 is designated a pseudogene. The CDR3 runs to 20 residues.

The chain employs TRBV10-3 and TRBJ2-5, with 13 bases that match TRBD2. The CDR3 is made up of 15 amino acids. Germline V gene data show CDR1 as ENHRY and CDR2 as SYGVKD. J gave up 2 bases and V 10 bases, and 7 bases lay outside the gene matches. CDR3 coding DNA: TGTGCCACAAAGGGGACTAGCGGGAATCAAGAGACCCAGTACTTC. Protein: CATKGTSGNQETQYF.

This sequence joins TRBV19 and TRBJ1-2; a possible D gene is TRBD1 (5 bases). The CDR3 consists of 17 residues. Germline-derived CDR1 and CDR2 are LNHDA and SQIVND (reference sequence). The ends were cut back, 2 bases at V and 3 bases at J, with 19 bases in the middle. This CDR3 is CASSILRGRDFDYGYTF. As DNA, the CDR3 is TGTGCCAGTAGTATACTCCGGGGCAGGGATTTCGACTATGGCTACACCTTC.

A word on this clone: In the same sample, other DNA sequences code for this CDR3. This rearrangement joins TRBV25-1 to TRBJ2-2; no firm D call. Germline V lookup: CDR1 MGHDK, CDR2 SYGVNS. Trimming took off 4 bases at V and 4 bases at J, with 4 bases between the two ends. The CDR3 is made up of 12 amino acids. The DNA of the CDR3 is TGTGCCAGCAGTGGGGGCACCGGGGAGCTGTTTTTT. Translation gives CASSGGTGELFF.

The gene calls are TRBV19 and TRBJ2-5; D is tentatively TRBD1 or TRBD2 (6 bases each). There are 15 residues in the CDR3. The V end lost 3 bases, the J end lost 1 base, and 12 bases lay between the germline ends. In germline, CDR1 is LNHDA, CDR2 SQIVND (reference sequence). CDR3 amino acids: CASSMRGRLQETQYF. In DNA form, the CDR3 reads TGTGCCAGTAGTATGAGGGGGAGGCTCCAAGAGACCCAGTACTTC.

This clone was detected once. The chain is built from TRBV27 and TRBJ2-7, with D uncertain. Trimming pared 8 bases from V and 6 bases from J, leaving 17 bases between. Germline values: CDR1 MNHEY, CDR2 SMNVEV (reference sequence). The CDR3 runs to 13 residues. CDR3 DNA: TGTGCCAGCCGGGCGATCCGAGGCGGCGAGCAGTACTTC. Encoded protein: CASRAIRGGEQYF.

This chain uses TRBV10-3 with TRBJ2-5; 10 bases agree with TRBD1. The germline V gene has CDR1 ENHRY and CDR2 SYGVKD. The J segment lost 5 bases and the V segment lost 5 bases, leaving 11 bases of the junction unmatched. The CDR3 has 16 amino acids. This CDR3 reads CAISPGTGAVLETQYF. The DNA of the CDR3 is TGTGCCATCAGTCCGGGGACAGGGGCGGTGTTGGAGACCCAGTACTTC.

The rearrangement links TRBV10-3 to TRBJ2-7, with D perhaps TRBD1 or TRBD2 (6 bases each). CDR3 length equals 16 residues. V was clipped by 0 bases and J by 1 base, with 13 bases between them. Germline V gives CDR1 ENHRY, CDR2 SYGVKD. CDR3 DNA sequence: TGTGCCATCAGTGAGTCGAGGGGGGCGGTGTCCTACGAGCAGTACTTC. This gives the protein CAISESRGAVSYEQYF.

This rearrangement joins TRBV5-1 to TRBJ1-1; tentatively, D is TRBD1 (5 bases). Trimming left V 7 bases short and J 0 bases short, with 22 bases between. CDR1 and CDR2 from the germline V gene are SGHRS and YFSETQ. This CDR3 spans 17 amino acids. CDR3 sequence reads: CASGWRGTESLNTEAFF. The CDR3, as DNA: TGCGCCAGCGGCTGGCGCGGGACGGAAAGCTTGAACACTGAAGCTTTCTTT.

The gene calls are TRBV11-2 and TRBJ1-3, with TRBD1 matching over 9 bases. The CDR3 has 14 residues. V trimming: 6 bases; J trimming: 4 bases; junction bases outside the gene matches: 4. CDR1 and CDR2 (germline): SGHAT, FQNNGV. The DNA for the CDR3 is TGTGCCAGCAGGGTGACAGGGGGGGGAAACACCATATATTTT. Translated: CASRVTGGGNTIYF.